A selection of T cell receptor beta chains follows, all from one sample in a study of naive and memory T cell subsets. TCRdb used MiXCR to reprocess the UMI-ligation and nested PCR reads, holding one entry per CDR3 protein. The sample gives around 130,000 distinct CDR3 sequences, 35% to 45% of which show up once; approximately 0.88% is in the top ten. Source material: central memory CD4+ T cells from blood. The receptors derive from a human donor in good health. CDR3s include the opening cysteine and the closing phenylalanine or tryptophan.

cdr3_length v_call cdr3_aa
14 TRBV5-1 CASGWDGGQETQYF
15 TRBV9 CASSVGDREDQPQHF
15 TRBV2 CASLQGLAGAGELFF
17 TRBV20-1 CSARDPRGSPFNQPQHF
16 TRBV19 CASSTPGRVAYNEQFF
16 TRBV15 CATSSRAGGGYNEQFF
16 TRBV4-3 CASSQDPGGWADTQYF
17 TRBV6-4 CASSKPRQGARSNEQFF
13 TRBV7-8 CASSLTQRTEAFF
13 TRBV28 CATSAQRGGEQFF
15 TRBV5-6 CVSSLVQRNQETQYF
11 TRBV29-1 CSVEDSGVGYF
17 TRBV4-3 CASSQEVPGSGGDTQYF
13 TRBV29-1 CSVKYRGKNIQYF
15 TRBV28 CASIPSGRHTYEQYF
15 TRBV20-1 CSASSTGGHSYEQYF
15 TRBV20-1 CSASIRLVQSDTQYF
16 TRBV19 CASTTKRGGSYNEQFF
10 TRBV29-1 CSVEGQPQHF
15 TRBV20-1 CSARDQTAGYNEQFF
19 TRBV30 CAWRPIQGANSGSTDTQYF
14 TRBV28 CASSLIGAGQPQHF
17 TRBV20-1 CSARRTGMGIMRSEQYF
13 TRBV28 CASSLGRNTEAFF
14 TRBV10-3 CAIRNTSGSYEQYF
15 TRBV7-3 CASSLDAGVIDEQFF
14 TRBV3-1 CASRRGDVYNEQFF
13 TRBV28 CASQDRGNQPQHF
14 TRBV20-1 CSAWSSGTYNEQFF
14 TRBV20-1 CSAQTGTGGYEQYF
13 TRBV18 CASSPGARETQYF
16 TRBV3-1 CASSQSNSGLQETQYF
15 TRBV5-1 CASSLWSGSTDTQYF
13 TRBV7-2 CASSSSGSFDYTF
14 TRBV20-1 CSAHLTSGRGTQYF
14 TRBV20-1 CSPKRREGVDEQYF
13 TRBV2 CASTEGATYGYTF
15 TRBV20-1 CSAREVGPITGELFF
16 TRBV28 CASSFFRSSKNTEAFF
12 TRBV29-1 CSPRQNMQPQHF
14 TRBV6-1 CASTLRGGGIEAFF
14 TRBV6-6 CASRTGLTNNEQFF
17 TRBV28 CASSLFAGLAGDNEQFF
15 TRBV4-1 CASSRNREDNSPLHF
13 TRBV20-1 CSATSGNTDTQYF
12 TRBV29-1 CSVIQGNQPQHF
13 TRBV5-1 CASARGDNSPLHF
17 TRBV7-8 CASSPKQDRSRYYEQYF
16 TRBV7-9 CASRWAQGMGYNEAFF
13 TRBV6-6 CASLRRRPYEQYF
13 TRBV29-1 CSVGESSYNEQFF
16 TRBV28 CASSLFGGDTSYEQYF
14 TRBV9 CASSVVRDSYEQYF
15 TRBV11-1 CASSSGTGMLNTIYF
15 TRBV28 CASTDPGRGGDEQFF
13 TRBV10-3 CAISESGVETQYF
15 TRBV7-2 CASSLVGGLQETQYF
18 TRBV9 CASSVAPVVGVAGNEQFF
18 TRBV28 CASHPRAGGGRGYYGYTF